This T cell receptor beta chain was profiled in a study of HIV-infected patients and healthy controls. The CDR3 runs 18 residues. V was clipped by 5 bases and J by 3 bases, with 26 bases between them. The germline V gene has CDR1 SEHNR and CDR2 FQNEAQ (reference sequence). This clonotype was seen more than once but under ten times. TCRdb recomputed calls from the 5' RACE reads with MiXCR, one row per CDR3 protein. The table shows 60,000 to 75,000 distinct CDR3 sequences, with less than 20% occurring only once. The clonotype was recovered from a human donor in good health. Sequences were obtained from CD4+ T cells from blood. The J gene is TRBJ2-7, the V gene TRBV7-9, with D maybe TRBD2 (6 bases). CDR3 loop: CASSHVLRRGKPNYEQYF. In nucleotides, the CDR3 is TGTGCCAGCAGCCACGTACTGAGGCGGGGAAAACCGAACTACGAGCAGTACTTC.